This TCR beta chain derives from a study of human T cells and chemical hapten exposure. Turning to the study itself: Researchers reported sensitizing a roughly 2 cm by roughly 2 cm upper inner arm skin site with 2% DPC. In the roughly 24-week study, patients were dosed weekly with diphenylcyclopropenone on the scalp throughout.

Original handling: There were a median of around 100,000 TCRs per sample, with a range from about 20,000 to 700,000. Using its own MiXCR run on the RACE reads, TCRdb lists one record per CDR3 protein. The V and J calls here are based on TCRdb, not the publication. The repertoire holds about 84,000 distinct CDR3 sequences, 10% seen once, with less than 6.5% in the top ten. The time point is: patch test 2, 6 weeks after DPC sensitization. Treatment: therapeutic diphenylcyclopropenone sensitization with weekly scalp DPC. Unfractionated whole blood yielded total RNA. Per the germline V gene, CDR1 is DFQATT and CDR2 is SNEGSKA (reference sequence). Trimming cost V 6 bases and J 4 bases; bases outside gene matches: 6. The CDR3 is made up of 15 amino acids. Relative to its sample, this clonotype is medium-sized (0.01 to 0.1%).

The sequence was obtained from a woman between 50 and 59 years old with alopecia areata. Some clones in this sample may be carry-over from other donors' samples. The chain joins TRBV20-1 to TRBJ2-1; 13 bases map to TRBD2. Sequences were derived from whole blood, sampled in connection with sensitization to the hapten diphenylcyclopropenone (DPC). CDR3 DNA: TGCAGTGCGAGACTAGCGGGAGGCGATTACAATGAGCAGTTCTTC. Translating gives CSARLAGGDYNEQFF.